These 26 T cell receptor beta chains came from one sample sequenced in a study of shared T cell receptors in the human thymus. Sequencing used immunoSEQ multiplex PCR; TCRdb keeps in-frame clones, though not all of them. The sample carries 540,000 or so clones, around 78% recorded once. These data were also reused for a study on human thymus T cells.

The material sequenced was thymocytes. These receptors were taken from a boy in the first two years of life with a congenital heart defect.

This clone came up a few times. The chain is built from TRBV30 and TRBJ2-3, with TRBD2 as a possible D gene (5 bases). Between the trimmed V and J ends, which lost 3 bases and 0 bases, there was a span of 10 bases. The CDR3 sequence is 14 residues long. Germline V CDR1 and CDR2: GTSNPN, SVGIG (reference sequence). CDR3 coding DNA: TGTGCCTGGAGGATAGCGTCTAGCACAGATACGCAGTATTTT. Its protein product is CAWRIASSTDTQYF.

This clone came up a few times. The J gene is TRBJ2-3, the V gene TRBV6-5; 8 bases map to TRBD1. The trim removed 0 bases at V and 1 base at J, leaving 3 bases unmatched. The V gene's germline CDR1 is MNHEY and CDR2 SVGAGI. This CDR3 spans 16 amino acids. CDR3 in amino acids: CASSYSGQGRTDTQYF. The CDR3 region has the DNA TGTGCCAGCAGTTACTCCGGACAGGGACGCACAGATACGCAGTATTTT.

The chain links TRBV10-1 to TRBJ2-2, with unresolved D. The CDR3 is 13 residues long. V lost 4 bases, J lost 5 bases, and 8 bases lay in between. Germline lookup yields CDR1 WNHNN and CDR2 SYGVQD (reference sequence). The CDR3 DNA reads as TGCGCCAGCAGTGGGAGAGCGACCGGGGAGCTGTTTTTT. Protein product: CASSGRATGELFF.

The CDR3 sequence: CASSLSGGRALVAEQYF. CDR3 coding DNA: TGTGCCAGCAGTTTATCCGGCGGGAGGGCCTTGGTAGCAGAGCAGTACTTC. The rearrangement uses TRBV27 and TRBJ2-7; 9 nucleotides match TRBD2. The CDR3 runs 17 residues. V was clipped by 0 bases and J by 7 bases; unmatched bases: 13. The germline V gene has CDR1 MNHEY and CDR2 SMNVEV (reference sequence).

The rearrangement links TRBV7-9 to TRBJ2-7; 7 bases are a match to TRBD2. V shed 7 bases and J 5 bases; nucleotides not matched to a gene: 11. This CDR3 comprises 14 residues. Germline CDR1 SEHNR, CDR2 FQNEAQ (reference sequence). Here the CDR3 reads CASMPGGSFHEQYF. Written as DNA, the CDR3 is TGTGCCAGCATGCCAGGCGGGAGCTTCCACGAGCAGTACTTC.

The V and J genes are TRBV25-1 and TRBJ2-7; TRBD2 might be the D (5 bases). CDR3 length: 14 amino acids. Trimming left V 7 bases short and J 0 bases short, with 13 bases between. In germline, CDR1 is MGHDK, CDR2 SYGVNS. The CDR3 DNA is TGTGCCAGCACACCCCGGGGTGGCTCCTACGAGCAGTACTTC. Its protein product is CASTPRGGSYEQYF.

In its sample, this clone was seen a few times. The junction departs from the called germline gene at one end, perhaps through a read error. The chain employs TRBV30 and TRBJ2-2; 8 positions agree with TRBD1. Germline values: CDR1 GTSNPN, CDR2 SVGIG (reference sequence). This CDR3 is built from 16 residues. CDR3 sequence reads: CAWSVGGQENPGELFF. DNA of the CDR3: TGTGCCTGGAGTGTCGGGGGACAGGAGAACCCCGGGGAGCTGTTTTTT. Complete variable domain (other parts from reference TRBV30 and TRBJ2-2): SQTIHQWPATLVQPVGSPLSLECTVEGTSNPNLYWYRQAAGRGLQLLFYSVGIGQISSEVPQNLSASRPQDRQFILSSKKLLLSDSGFYLCAWSVGGQENPGELFFGEGSRLTVL.

The sample holds one count of this clone. The chain joins TRBV25-1 to TRBJ2-1, with 8 nucleotides matching TRBD2. V dropped 2 bases and J dropped 8; count of bases not matched to a gene: 11. The CDR3 has 16 amino acids. Germline-derived CDR1 and CDR2 are MGHDK and SYGVNS. The CDR3 nucleotides read TGTGCCAGCAGTGAACTCTCCGGGAGGGCCTGGGATGAGCAGTTCTTC. Its protein is CASSELSGRAWDEQFF.

This clone came up once. V and J are TRBV27 and TRBJ2-5; D is possibly TRBD1 (6 bases). V was clipped by 8 bases and J by 1 base, with 23 bases between them. Germline CDR1 and CDR2: MNHEY and SMNVEV (reference sequence). The CDR3 is 17 amino acids. The CDR3 DNA is TGTGCCAGCGGAACGGCACGGGACACCGCGTCCCAAGAGACCCAGTACTTC. This translates into CASGTARDTASQETQYF.

The chain employs TRBV12-5 and TRBJ2-2; TRBD2 matches at 12 bases. Losses at the gene ends were 9 bases for V and 6 bases for J; bases not matched to a gene: 2. The CDR3 spans 13 residues. CDR1 is LGHNT and CDR2 is FRNRAP in the germline V gene. DNA of the CDR3: TGTGCTAGCCGGACTAGCGGGGCCGGGGAGCTGTTTTTT. Its protein is CASRTSGAGELFF. Variable domain in full (rest from reference TRBV12-5 and TRBJ2-2): DARVTQTPRHKVTEMGQEVTMRCQPILGHNTVFWYRQTMMQGLELLAYFRNRAPLDDSGMPKDRFSAEMPDATLATLKIQPSEPRDSAVYFCASRTSGAGELFFGEGSRLTVL.

The V and J genes are TRBV11-3 and TRBJ2-5, with 15 bases lining up with TRBD2. This CDR3 has 20 amino acids. V was clipped by 5 bases and J by 2 bases; unmatched bases: 15. Germline loops: CDR1 SGHNT, CDR2 YENEEA. As DNA, the CDR3 is TGTGCCAGCAGCCCGCGCCGGGGACTAGCGGGAGGCGGAGGGCAAGAGACCCAGTACTTC. Amino acid sequence: CASSPRRGLAGGGGQETQYF.

This chain joins TRBV4-1 and TRBJ2-5; 7 nucleotides line up with TRBD2. Germline CDR1 reads MGHRA; CDR2 reads YSYEKL. V lost 4 bases, J lost 5 bases, and 10 bases stayed unmatched. This CDR3 is 15 amino acids long. The DNA of the CDR3 is TGCGCCAGCAGCCCCGGACTAGGCCCGGGGGAGACCCAGTACTTC. Its translation is CASSPGLGPGETQYF.

This clone appeared a single time. The chain is built from TRBV7-8 and TRBJ2-2; TRBD2 matches 10 bases. Germline assignment: CDR1 SGHVS and CDR2 FQNEAQ. CDR3 length: 15 amino acids. Trimming removed 5 bases from V and 8 bases from J; junction bases left unmatched: 8. In DNA form, the CDR3 reads TGTGCCAGCAGCGAAGCGGGAGGGCCGGGTGGGGAGCTGTTTTTT. Protein sequence: CASSEAGGPGGELFF.

This clone was detected once. The chain combines TRBV7-9 with TRBJ1-4; D remains unclear. Germline CDR1 SEHNR, CDR2 FQNEAQ (reference sequence). The CDR3 has 13 residues. V lost 5 bases, J lost 8 bases, and 12 bases lay in between. The CDR3 reads CASSPPGTEKLFF. The CDR3 nucleotides are TGTGCCAGCAGCCCCCCAGGTACGGAAAAACTGTTTTTT.

The chain uses TRBV18 and TRBJ2-7; D might be TRBD1 (6 bases). Germline-derived CDR1 and CDR2 are KGHSH and LQKENI. The CDR3 has 15 residues. V lost 2 bases and J 4 bases, leaving 15 bases between the germline ends. The CDR3 is CASSPFDRFPYEQYF. The DNA of the CDR3 is TGTGCCAGCTCACCATTCGACAGGTTCCCTTACGAGCAGTACTTC.

J is TRBJ2-1 and V is TRBV5-4; no clear D. The CDR3 contains 15 residues. Germline V CDR1 and CDR2: SGHNT, YYREEE (reference sequence). The V end lost 4 bases, the J end lost 2 bases, and 13 bases lay between the germline ends. For the CDR3, the DNA is TGTGCCAGCAGCAACGGGTCCACTGCCTACAATGAGCAGTTCTTC. This encodes CASSNGSTAYNEQFF.

This chain uses TRBV29-1 with TRBJ2-1, with D tentatively TRBD2 (5 bases). The CDR3 runs 11 residues. The V and J ends lost 6 bases and 8 bases respectively, with 11 bases between them. Germline V lookup: CDR1 SQVTM, CDR2 ANQGSEA. The CDR3 DNA sequence: TGCAGCGTCCACCGGCGGGATGAGCAGTTCTTC. It specifies CSVHRRDEQFF.

This clone came up a few times. The V call is TRBV7-9, the J call TRBJ2-7; possible D gene TRBD1, 5 bases. V shed 1 base and J shed 2 bases, with 9 bases lying between them. The germline CDR1 and CDR2 sequences are SEHNR and FQNEAQ (reference sequence). The CDR3 contains 14 residues. DNA of the CDR3: TGTGCCAGCAGCTTAGGCAGGGCCCCCTACGAGCAGTACTTC. It is translated as CASSLGRAPYEQYF. Variable domain in full (rest from reference TRBV7-9 and TRBJ2-7): DTGVSQNPRHKITKRGQNVTFRCDPISEHNRLYWYRQTLGQGPEFLTYFQNEAQLEKSRLLSDRFSAERPKGSFSTLEIQRTEQGDSAMYLCASSLGRAPYEQYFGPGTRLTVT.

The V call is TRBV7-8, the J call TRBJ2-7; 9 nucleotides match TRBD2. This CDR3 has 15 residues. Germline V CDR1 and CDR2: SGHVS, FQNEAQ. Trimming took 5 bases from V and 0 from J; bases not matched to a gene: 5. In DNA, the CDR3 is TGTGCCAGCAGCCCTCTAGCGGGGCTCTCCTACGAGCAGTACTTC. This translates into CASSPLAGLSYEQYF. The full variable domain, completed using reference TRBV7-8 and TRBJ2-7, is GAGVSQSPRYKVAKRGQDVALRCDPISGHVSLFWYQQALGQGPEFLTYFQNEAQLDKSGLPSDRFFAERPEGSVSTLKIQRTQQEDSAVYLCASSPLAGLSYEQYFGPGTRLTVT.

The J gene is TRBJ1-1, the V gene TRBV20-1; D is perhaps TRBD1 (6 bases). The V end was cut by 6 bases, the J end by 8 bases, with 13 bases between. This CDR3 is 11 amino acids long. The germline CDR1 and CDR2 sequences are DFQATT and SNEGSKA (reference sequence). The CDR3 reads CSARDTSEAFF. The DNA of the CDR3 is TGCAGTGCACGGGACACCTCCGAAGCTTTCTTT.

This clone was observed a few times. Other nucleotide sequences from this sample produce the same CDR3. V and J are TRBV5-6 and TRBJ2-1; 9 bases align to TRBD2. The CDR3 has 15 residues. Trimming cost V 4 bases and J 1 base; bases outside gene matches: 3. The germline V gene encodes CDR1 SGHDT and CDR2 YYEEEE. The CDR3 nucleotides are TGTGCCAGCAGCGTAACTAGCGGGTCCTACAATGAGCAGTTCTTC. Translation: CASSVTSGSYNEQFF.

V gene TRBV7-8 combines with J gene TRBJ2-7, with 11 positions matching TRBD2. This CDR3 has 18 residues. V was pared by 5 bases and J by 3 bases, with 15 bases of the junction left unmatched. Germline V gives CDR1 SGHVS, CDR2 FQNEAQ. The CDR3 DNA reads as TGTGCCAGCAGCCCAAACTCACACCTAGCGGGAGGATGCTACGAGCAGTACTTC. Protein: CASSPNSHLAGGCYEQYF.

V usage is TRBV6-1 and J usage is TRBJ1-5, with D uncertain. Per the germline V gene, CDR1 is MNHNS and CDR2 is SASEGT. The CDR3 consists of 13 residues. V lost 8 bases to trimming and J lost 0 bases, with 8 bases between them. The chain's CDR3 is CASLQYSNQPQHF. The CDR3 DNA follows: TGTGCCAGCCTCCAGTATAGCAATCAGCCCCAGCATTTT.

This clone was observed a few times. This chain connects TRBV6-1 to TRBJ2-5; maybe TRBD2 (7 bases). Trimming left V 1 base short and J 3 bases short, with 12 bases between. The CDR3 runs 15 residues. Germline CDR1 reads MNHNS; CDR2 reads SASEGT. The CDR3 coding sequence is TGTGCCAGCAGTGAAGGGGGGGGCCTAGAAGAGACCCAGTACTTC. It is translated as CASSEGGGLEETQYF.

The sample holds a few counts of this clone. The chain couples TRBV4-1 to TRBJ1-5; 7 nucleotides match TRBD1. The CDR3 is 16 amino acids. V trimming: 5 bases; J trimming: 5 bases; junction bases outside the gene matches: 12. Germline V gene data show CDR1 as MGHRA and CDR2 as YSYEKL. The CDR3 spells CASSNSLTGIDQPQHF. CDR3 nucleotide sequence: TGCGCCAGCAGCAACTCACTGACAGGGATTGATCAGCCCCAGCATTTT.

The chain joins TRBV4-2 to TRBJ2-5; 9 bases align to TRBD2. V trimming: 0 bases; J trimming: 5 bases; junction bases outside the gene matches: 19. The CDR3 sequence is 20 residues long. Germline CDR1 and CDR2: LGHNA and YNFKEQ. The DNA of the CDR3 is TGTGCCAGCAGCCAAGAAGGGGGACCTTCGGGAGCGGGAGGTCTTGAGACCCAGTACTTC. It yields the protein CASSQEGGPSGAGGLETQYF.